These 10 T cell receptor beta chains originate from one sample sequenced in a study of blood T cells in healthy people across ages. A second PCR of about 7 to 12 cycles used a sample-barcoded 5' primer and a J-beta primer mix. TCRdb fed the 5' RACE reads into MiXCR, producing one record per CDR3 protein. The sample includes hundreds of thousands of distinct CDR3 sequences, roughly 26% of them seen just once. Material for sequencing was blood. These receptors were taken from a woman older than 75 in good health.

This chain joins TRBV5-6 and TRBJ1-2; 8 positions agree with TRBD1. Germline values: CDR1 SGHDT, CDR2 YYEEEE. The CDR3 extends over 13 amino acids. V lost 5 bases to trimming and J lost 4 bases; unmatched junction nucleotides: 4. Written as DNA, the CDR3 is TGTGCCAGCAGGTGGACAGGGACCTATGGCTACACCTTC. This codes for CASRWTGTYGYTF.

At least ten counts were recorded for this clonotype. The J gene is TRBJ2-7, the V gene TRBV18; D is undetermined. Germline CDR1 and CDR2: KGHSH and LQKENI. The CDR3 is 13 residues long. Trimming cost V 2 bases and J 3 bases, with 8 bases left between them. CDR3 nucleotides: TGTGCCAGCTCACCAATCCCCATCTACGAGCAGTACTTC. Encoded protein: CASSPIPIYEQYF.

This clonotype has just a few counts. It may be a read error: a sequence one base away is much more abundant. The genes are TRBV7-9 and TRBJ2-1, with D possibly matching TRBD1 (6 bases). With the DNA end fitting TRBJ2-7 better, the J assignment may be wrong. The CDR3 is 15 amino acids. The V gene's germline CDR1 is SEHNR and CDR2 FQNEAQ (reference sequence). DNA of the CDR3: TGTGCCAGCAGCTTCAACGCTCAGGGGTACAATGAGCAGTACTTC. This gives the protein CASSFNAQGYNEQYF.

This clonotype was counted between two and nine times. With a much larger clone just one base away, this may be a read error. CDR3 residues: CASRPAGAGETQYF. CDR3 sequence (DNA): TGTGCCAGCAGGCCCGCAGGGGCGGGAGAGACCCAGTACTTC. The V and J genes are TRBV12-3 or TRBV12-4 and TRBJ2-5, with D perhaps matching TRBD1 (6 bases). There are 14 residues in the CDR3. Trimming took off 6 bases at V and 4 bases at J, with 15 bases between the two ends.

The chain recombines TRBV5-1 with TRBJ2-7; D is perhaps TRBD2 (7 bases). TRBJ2-5 explains the end of the DNA better; the J call may be wrong. The CDR3 consists of 14 residues. The germline V gene encodes CDR1 SGHRS and CDR2 YFSETQ. The CDR3 region has the DNA TGCGCCAGCAGCCCCGCCGGGGGGCGGGAGACCCAGTACTTC. This codes for CASSPAGGRETQYF.

As regards this clonotype: The conserved closing phenylalanine or tryptophan is absent in this CDR3, likely reflecting a read error. This sequence joins TRBV18 and TRBJ2-5; D not certain. Trimming stripped 4 bases from V and 5 bases from J, with 14 bases between. CDR1 is KGHSH and CDR2 is LQKENI in the germline V gene. This CDR3 has 14 residues. CDR3 coding DNA: TGTGCCAGCTCACGCGGTGGTTCCGGGGAGACCCAGTACGTC. This encodes CASSRGGSGETQYV.

This clonotype has a handful of counts. V and J are TRBV27 and TRBJ1-6, with 8 positions matching TRBD1. From germline, CDR1 is MNHEY and CDR2 SMNVEV (reference sequence). V lost 4 bases, J lost 8 bases, and 7 bases stayed unmatched. This CDR3 has 15 amino acids. As DNA, the CDR3 is TGTGCCAGCAGTTCGCAGGGGGCCATGTATTCACCCCTCCACTTT. It yields the protein CASSSQGAMYSPLHF.

In this sample, this clonotype turned up many times. The CDR3 spells CASSAGLNYNEQFF. In nucleotides, the CDR3 is TGTGCCAGCAGTGCGGGACTTAACTACAATGAGCAGTTCTTC. The chain is built from TRBV12-3 or TRBV12-4 and TRBJ2-1, with D possibly being TRBD2 (6 bases). The CDR3 totals 14 residues. The V gene lost 5 bases and the J gene lost 3 bases, with 11 bases spanning the gap.

This clonotype was recorded many times. This chain joins TRBV6-2 or TRBV6-3 and TRBJ2-1; TRBD2 aligns across 8 bases. Per the germline V gene, CDR1 is MNHEY and CDR2 is SVGEGT. The V gene end was trimmed by 5 bases and the J gene end by 9 bases; junction bases not matched to a gene: 15. This CDR3 region has 16 residues. As DNA, the CDR3 is TGTGCCAGCAGTCACGACCCGGGACTAGGGGCCCGTGAGCAGTTCTTC. Its translation is CASSHDPGLGAREQFF.

The chain has TRBV4-3 and TRBJ1-1; D is perhaps TRBD1 (6 bases). The V gene's germline CDR1 is LGHNA and CDR2 YSLEER. The ends were cut back, 0 bases at V and 6 bases at J, with 14 bases in the middle. CDR3 length: 15 residues. The CDR3 protein is CASSQDTGAHAEAFF. The CDR3 DNA follows: TGCGCCAGCAGCCAAGATACGGGGGCCCACGCTGAAGCTTTCTTT.